The text below deals with one TCR beta chain. Profiling relied on immunoSEQ multiplex PCR, and the TCRdb table lists in-frame clones only, not all of them. The sample has more than 2 million clones, about 94% seen once. This record comes from a study of shared clonotypes between healthy human individuals. Terminally differentiated effector memory CD45RA+ cells were excluded by CCR7 positive selection of CD45RO-negative cells. The study drew its donors from healthy HIV-negative adults without recent acute infections or vaccinations. What was sequenced was naive CD8+ T cells sorted from blood. This TCR derives from a man between 18 and 29 years old in good health.

CDR3 coding DNA: TGTGCCACCAGCAGAGGGGCTCACCCTCGGGCAGATACGCAGTATTTT. This encodes CATSRGAHPRADTQYF. The gene calls are TRBV15 and TRBJ2-3; D is unresolved. Germline V gives CDR1 LNHNV, CDR2 YYDKDF (reference sequence). V was cut by 1 base and J by 4 bases, with 15 bases left in between. This CDR3 spans 16 amino acids.